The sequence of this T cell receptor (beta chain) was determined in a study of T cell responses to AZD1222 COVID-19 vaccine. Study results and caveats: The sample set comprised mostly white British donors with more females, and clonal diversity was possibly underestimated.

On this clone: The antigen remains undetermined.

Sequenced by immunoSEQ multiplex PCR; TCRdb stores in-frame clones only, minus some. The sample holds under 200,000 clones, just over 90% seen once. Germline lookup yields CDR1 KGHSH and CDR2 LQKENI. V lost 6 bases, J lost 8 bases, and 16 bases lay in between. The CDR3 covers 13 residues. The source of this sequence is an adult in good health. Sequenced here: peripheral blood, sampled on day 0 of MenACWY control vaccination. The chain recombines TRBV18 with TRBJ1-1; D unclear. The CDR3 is CASSSSVGSEAFF. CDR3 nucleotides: TGTGCCAGCTCTTCGAGTGTAGGGAGCGAAGCTTTCTTT. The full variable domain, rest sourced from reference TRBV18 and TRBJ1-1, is NAGVMQNPRHLVRRRGQEARLRCSPMKGHSHVYWYRQLPEEGLKFMVYLQKENIIDESGMPKERFSAEFPKEGPSILRIQQVVRGDSAAYFCASSSSVGSEAFFGQGTRLTVV.